The rows below give T cell receptor beta chains drawn from one sample of a study of regulatory T cells in long-lasting Graves disease. TCRdb used MiXCR to reprocess the multiplex PCR reads, holding one entry per CDR3 protein. The sample shows around 460,000 distinct CDR3 sequences, less than 15% of them seen only once. The sample also formed part of further work on T cells in Graves' hyperthyroidism and ophthalmopathy.

Sequenced here: peripheral blood mononuclear cells (PBMCs), sampled at new diagnosis, from a patient treated with antithyroid drugs. Source of these receptors: a woman aged 50 to 65 with Graves disease. Both conserved end residues are part of each CDR3. A D gene is named only where the DNA matches it firmly. Size values are once, few and many counts, or a class for expanded clones, and some rows have none.

>TRBV11-2|TRBJ1-5|TRBD1|many
TGTGCCAGCAGCCTCGGACAGGGTAGCAATCAGCCCCAGCATTTT
CASSLGQGSNQPQHF
>TRBV5-5|TRBJ2-5|TRBD1|many
TGTGCCAGCAGCCCAGGACAGGGACTGGGGGAGACCCAGTACTTC
CASSPGQGLGETQYF
>TRBV5-1|TRBJ1-1|-|many
TGCGCCAGCAGCTTGGGACACAAGAACACTGAAGCTTTCTTT
CASSLGHKNTEAFF
>TRBV20-1|TRBJ2-4|-|-
TGCAGTGCTAGAGTCATCGGGTTAGCCAAAAACATTCAGTACTTC
CSARVIGLAKNIQYF
>TRBV10-3|TRBJ1-1|-|-
TGTGCCATCACGGACAGCAGGAATGAAGCTTTCTTT
CAITDSRNEAFF
>TRBV6-1|TRBJ2-3|TRBD2|many
TGTGCCAGCACGGGACTAGCGGATACGCAGTATTTT
CASTGLADTQYF
>TRBV9|TRBJ2-1|-|-
TGTGCCAGCACCTCCACTATGGCCTCAGCTGAGCAGTTCTTC
CASTSTMASAEQFF
>TRBV6-2/TRBV6-3|TRBJ2-1|TRBD2|-
TGTGCCAGCAGTTACTCGCCGGGACTACCGTTAGAGCAGTTCTTC
CASSYSPGLPLEQFF
>TRBV4-1|TRBJ2-7|TRBD2|many
TGCGCCAGCAGCCAAACGTTTACTAGCGGGATTCAGAACGAGCAGTACTTC
CASSQTFTSGIQNEQYF
>TRBV5-5|TRBJ2-2|-|-
TGTGCCAGCAGCTTTATTGCGAACACCGGGGAGCTGTTTTTT
CASSFIANTGELFF
>TRBV30|TRBJ2-7|-|few
TGTGCCTGGAGTGTACGACTCACCTACGAGCAGTACTTC
CAWSVRLTYEQYF
>TRBV3-1|TRBJ2-2|TRBD2|many
TGTGCCAGCAGCCAAGACACCCTGGGGGGGTACACCGGGGAGCTGTTTTTT
CASSQDTLGGYTGELFF
>TRBV6-1|TRBJ1-1|-|few
TGTGCCAGCAGTGAAAGGTTCCCGGCGAACACTGAAGCTTTCTTT
CASSERFPANTEAFF
>TRBV6-2/TRBV6-3|TRBJ2-4|TRBD2|many
TGTGCCAGCAGGCCACTAGCGGGAGGGTTGGGCATTCAGTACTTC
CASRPLAGGLGIQYF
>TRBV28|TRBJ2-1|TRBD1|many
TGTGCCAGCAGTTCGCTAGGACAGGGTGAAAATGAGCAGTTCTTC
CASSSLGQGENEQFF
>TRBV18|TRBJ2-1|TRBD2|-
TGTGCCAGCTCACCACCCGTGACTAGCGGGAGTGACAATGAGCAGTTCTTC
CASSPPVTSGSDNEQFF
>TRBV11-2|TRBJ2-1|TRBD2|-
TGTGCCAGCAGCTTAACCTCCCGGACTAGCGGGAGTACCAATGAGCAGTTCTTC
CASSLTSRTSGSTNEQFF
>TRBV7-2|TRBJ2-7|TRBD1|-
TGTGCCAGCAGCTTACAGACAGGGGTCTCCTACGAGCAGTACTTC
CASSLQTGVSYEQYF
>TRBV7-9|TRBJ2-7|TRBD2|-
TGTGCCAGCAGCTTACTAGCGGGACCCTACAATGAGCAGTACTTC
CASSLLAGPYNEQYF
>TRBV19|TRBJ2-1|TRBD2|few
TGTGCCAGTAGTATGGGAGGGTACATCTACAATGAGCAGTTCTTC
CASSMGGYIYNEQFF
>TRBV5-1|TRBJ1-2|TRBD1|-
TGCGCCAGCAGCTTGGAAGACAGGGGGCTGGGCTACACCTTC
CASSLEDRGLGYTF
>TRBV10-2|TRBJ1-2|-|many
TGCGCCAGCAGTGGTAAAGGGATAAACTATGGCTACACCTTC
CASSGKGINYGYTF
>TRBV28|TRBJ2-1|TRBD2|many
TGTGCCAGCAGTAAAAAACATCCGGGACTAGCGGGATTTTACAATGAGCAGTTCTTC
CASSKKHPGLAGFYNEQFF
>TRBV2|TRBJ2-5|TRBD2|many
TGTGCCAGCACGGACAAGGCGGGAGGGCCCGAGACCCAGTACTTC
CASTDKAGGPETQYF
>TRBV2|TRBJ2-7|TRBD2|many
TGTGCCAGCAGTGATATCCTCCGAAGGGATCGAGCGGGAGGATCCTACGAGCAGTACTTC
CASSDILRRDRAGGSYEQYF
>TRBV7-9|TRBJ2-5|-|many
TGTGCCAGCAGCCCGCAGACAGAAATACAAGAGACCCAGTACTTC
CASSPQTEIQETQYF
>TRBV11-2|TRBJ2-7|TRBD1|many
TGTGCCAGCAGCTCGGGACAGGGTATATCGGAGCAGTACTTC
CASSSGQGISEQYF
>TRBV6-1|TRBJ1-2|TRBD1|few
TGTGCCAGCATAAAAACAGGGGGCTGGTATGGCTACACCTTC
CASIKTGGWYGYTF
>TRBV12-3/TRBV12-4|TRBJ2-3|TRBD1|many
TGTGCCAGCAGCCGACAGGGGAACACAGATACGCAGTATTTT
CASSRQGNTDTQYF
>TRBV6-1|TRBJ2-5|-|many
TGTGCCAGCAGTCACGGCCGGGAGACCCAGTACTTC
CASSHGRETQYF
>TRBV10-3|TRBJ1-2|-|-
TGTGCCGCCCAAGCTAACTATGGCTACACCTTC
CAAQANYGYTF
>TRBV29-1|TRBJ2-1|-|many
TGCAGCGTTGAACCCCCTAGTCGGAACGATGAGCAGTTCTTC
CSVEPPSRNDEQFF
>TRBV4-1|TRBJ1-2|TRBD1|few
TGCGCCAGCAGCCAAGCTACCAAGGGACAGGGAAATGGCTACACCTTC
CASSQATKGQGNGYTF
>TRBV30|TRBJ1-1|-|many
TGTGCCTGGAGGGCGGGGAGCACTGAAGCTTTCTTT
CAWRAGSTEAFF
>TRBV6-4|TRBJ1-2|-|few
TGTGCCAGCAGGGGTACAGGGAGTTATGGCTACACCTTC
CASRGTGSYGYTF
>TRBV12-3/TRBV12-4|TRBJ1-2|TRBD1|few
TGTGCCAGCAGCTCCACCGGGACAGGGTACGGCTACACCTTC
CASSSTGTGYGYTF
>TRBV6-2/TRBV6-3|TRBJ2-7|TRBD2|few
TGTGCCAGCAGTTACTCGGGGGAGGGCCCGTTGTACGAGCAGTACTTC
CASSYSGEGPLYEQYF
>TRBV5-5|TRBJ1-4|TRBD1|-
TGTGCCAGCAGCTTGGAGGGGGCAGGTGAAAAACTGTTTTTT
CASSLEGAGEKLFF
>TRBV30|TRBJ2-7|TRBD1|-
TGTGCCAGCGATAGGGGGCCCAACGGGGCCTACGAGCAGTACTTC
CASDRGPNGAYEQYF
>TRBV6-1|TRBJ2-7|TRBD2|many
TGTGCCAGCAGTCCAGGGACTAGCGGGGGTAGCTCCTACGAGCAGTACTTC
CASSPGTSGGSSYEQYF
>TRBV11-2|TRBJ2-7|-|many
TGTGCCAGCAGCTTAGTCAGCTACTACGAGCAGTACTTC
CASSLVSYYEQYF
>TRBV24-1|TRBJ2-3|TRBD2|few
TGTGCCACCAGTGATCATAGACTAGCGGGAGGGAACACAGATACGCAGTATTTT
CATSDHRLAGGNTDTQYF
>TRBV3-1|TRBJ2-1|TRBD2|-
TGTGCCAGCAGCCAAGAGGGCGCTAGCGGGCAGCCCTCCGGCAATGAGCAGTTCTTC
CASSQEGASGQPSGNEQFF
>TRBV30|TRBJ2-2|TRBD1|-
TGTGCCTGGAGCAGAGGGGGCGCCGAAGCCGGGGAGCTGTTTTTT
CAWSRGGAEAGELFF
>TRBV12-3/TRBV12-4|TRBJ1-6|-|many
TGTGCCAGCAGTAGACTCAGGGGATTCTCCTATAATTCACCCCTCCACTTT
CASSRLRGFSYNSPLHF
>TRBV7-9|TRBJ1-4|-|few
TGTGCCAGCAGCTTAGGTCTGGGGAAAAATGAAAAACTGTTTTTT
CASSLGLGKNEKLFF
>TRBV7-9|TRBJ1-2|-|many
TGTGCCAGCAGCTTAGAAACAGCTAACTATGGCTACACCTTC
CASSLETANYGYTF